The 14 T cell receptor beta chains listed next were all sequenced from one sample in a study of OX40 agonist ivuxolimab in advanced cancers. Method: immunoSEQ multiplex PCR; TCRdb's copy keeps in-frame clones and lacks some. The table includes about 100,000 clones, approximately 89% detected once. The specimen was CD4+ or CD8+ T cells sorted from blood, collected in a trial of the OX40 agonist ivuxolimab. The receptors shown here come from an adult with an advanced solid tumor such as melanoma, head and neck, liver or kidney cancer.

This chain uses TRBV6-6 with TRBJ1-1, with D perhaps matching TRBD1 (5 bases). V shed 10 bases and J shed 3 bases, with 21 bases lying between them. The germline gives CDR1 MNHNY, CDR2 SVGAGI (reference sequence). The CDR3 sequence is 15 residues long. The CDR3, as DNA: TGTGCCACTTCGGTGGGGCGAGATAGGGACACTGAAGCTTTCTTT. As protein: CATSVGRDRDTEAFF.

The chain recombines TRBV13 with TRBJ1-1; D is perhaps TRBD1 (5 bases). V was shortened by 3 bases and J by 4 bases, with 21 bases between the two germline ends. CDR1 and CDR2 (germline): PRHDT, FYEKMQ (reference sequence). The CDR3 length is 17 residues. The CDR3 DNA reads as TGTGCCAGCAGCTTGGGGGGATCGAAGGGGTACGGCACTGAAGCTTTCTTT. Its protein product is CASSLGGSKGYGTEAFF.

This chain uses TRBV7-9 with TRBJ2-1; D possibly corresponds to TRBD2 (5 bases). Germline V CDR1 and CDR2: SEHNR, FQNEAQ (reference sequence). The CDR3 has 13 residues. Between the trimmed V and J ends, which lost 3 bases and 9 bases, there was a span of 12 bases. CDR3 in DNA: TGTGCCAGCAGCTTGAGGGAGAACTCTGAGCAGTTCTTC. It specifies CASSLRENSEQFF. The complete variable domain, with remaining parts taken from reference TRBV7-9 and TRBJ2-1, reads DTGVSQNPRHKITKRGQNVTFRCDPISEHNRLYWYRQTLGQGPEFLTYFQNEAQLEKSRLLSDRFSAERPKGSFSTLEIQRTEQGDSAMYLCASSLRENSEQFFGPGTRLTVL.

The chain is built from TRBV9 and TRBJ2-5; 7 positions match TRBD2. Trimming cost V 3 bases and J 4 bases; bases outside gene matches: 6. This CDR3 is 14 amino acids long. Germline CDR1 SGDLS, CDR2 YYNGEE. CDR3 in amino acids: CASSERGAGETQYF. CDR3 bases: TGTGCCAGCAGCGAGCGGGGTGCAGGAGAGACCCAGTACTTC.

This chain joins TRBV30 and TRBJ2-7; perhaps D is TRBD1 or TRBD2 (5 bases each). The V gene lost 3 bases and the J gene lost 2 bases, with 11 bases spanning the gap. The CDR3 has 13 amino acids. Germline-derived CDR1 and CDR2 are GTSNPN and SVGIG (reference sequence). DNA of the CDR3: TGTGCCTGGAGCGGTGGGGGACCCTACGAGCAGTACTTC. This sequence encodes CAWSGGGPYEQYF.

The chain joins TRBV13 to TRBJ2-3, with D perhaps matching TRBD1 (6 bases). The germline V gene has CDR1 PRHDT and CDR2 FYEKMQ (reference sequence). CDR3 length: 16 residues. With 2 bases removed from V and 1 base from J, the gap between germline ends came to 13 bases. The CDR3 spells CASSLFSGEGTDTQYF. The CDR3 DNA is TGTGCCAGCAGCTTATTCTCAGGGGAAGGCACAGATACGCAGTATTTT.

This chain's CDR3 is CASSPTGSSYNEQFF. As DNA, the CDR3 is TGTGCCAGCAGCCCTACAGGGAGCTCCTACAATGAGCAGTTCTTC. J is TRBJ2-1 and V is TRBV9; maybe TRBD1 (6 bases). The length of the CDR3 is 15 residues. V dropped 4 bases and J dropped 0 bases, with 11 bases sitting between them. Germline CDR1 and CDR2: SGDLS and YYNGEE.

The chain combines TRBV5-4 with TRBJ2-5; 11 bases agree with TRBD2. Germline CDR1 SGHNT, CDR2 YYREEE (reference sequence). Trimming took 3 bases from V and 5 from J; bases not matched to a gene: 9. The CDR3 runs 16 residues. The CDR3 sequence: CASSSEVAGGRETQYF. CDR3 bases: TGTGCCAGCAGCTCGGAGGTAGCGGGAGGGCGGGAGACCCAGTACTTC. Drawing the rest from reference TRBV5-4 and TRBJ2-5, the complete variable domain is ETGVTQSPTHLIKTRGQQVTLRCSSQSGHNTVSWYQQALGQGPQFIFQYYREEENGRGNFPPRFSGLQFPNYSSELNVNALELDDSALYLCASSSEVAGGRETQYFGPGTRLLVL.

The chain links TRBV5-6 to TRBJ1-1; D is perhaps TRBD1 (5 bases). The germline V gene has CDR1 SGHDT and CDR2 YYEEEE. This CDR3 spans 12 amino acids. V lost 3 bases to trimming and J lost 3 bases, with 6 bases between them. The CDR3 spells CASSSGDTEAFF. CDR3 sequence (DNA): TGTGCCAGCAGCTCGGGGGACACTGAAGCTTTCTTT.

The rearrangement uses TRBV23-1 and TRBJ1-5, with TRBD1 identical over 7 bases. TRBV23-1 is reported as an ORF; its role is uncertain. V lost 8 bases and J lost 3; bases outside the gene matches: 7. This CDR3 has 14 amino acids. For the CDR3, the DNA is TGCGCCAGCTCGACAGGGCGGCCCAATCAGCCCCAGCATTTT. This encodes CASSTGRPNQPQHF.

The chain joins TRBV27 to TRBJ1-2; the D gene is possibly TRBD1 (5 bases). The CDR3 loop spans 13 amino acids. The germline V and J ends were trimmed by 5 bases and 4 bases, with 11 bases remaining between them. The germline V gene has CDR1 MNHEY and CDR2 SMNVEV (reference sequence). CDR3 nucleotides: TGTGCCAGCAGTCACGGGGGTTCCTATGGCTACACCTTC. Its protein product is CASSHGGSYGYTF.

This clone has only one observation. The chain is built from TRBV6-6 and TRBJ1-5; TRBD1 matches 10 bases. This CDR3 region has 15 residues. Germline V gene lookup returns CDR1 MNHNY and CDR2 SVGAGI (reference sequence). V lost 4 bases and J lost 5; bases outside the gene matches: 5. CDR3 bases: TGTGCCAGCAGTTCGACAGGGGGCCTGGATCAGCCCCAGCATTTT. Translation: CASSSTGGLDQPQHF.

CDR3 region: CASSRQGIESEQFF. CDR3 nucleotides: TGTGCCAGCAGCCGACAGGGTATAGAGAGTGAGCAGTTCTTC. The V and J genes are TRBV7-8 and TRBJ2-1, with 7 bases matching TRBD1. Germline V gene lookup returns CDR1 SGHVS and CDR2 FQNEAQ. The ends lost 5 bases at V and 9 bases at J; junction bases unmatched: 10. This CDR3 is 14 amino acids long.

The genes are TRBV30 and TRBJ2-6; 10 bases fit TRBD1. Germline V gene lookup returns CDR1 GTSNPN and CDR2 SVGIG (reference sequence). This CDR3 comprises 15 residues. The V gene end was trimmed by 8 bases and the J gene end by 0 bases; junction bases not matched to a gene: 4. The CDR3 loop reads CARTGGSSGANVLTF. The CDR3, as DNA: TGTGCCCGGACAGGGGGAAGCTCTGGGGCCAACGTCCTGACTTTC.